This T cell receptor beta chain comes out of a study of T cell clones after liver transplantation. Whole-study results and caveats: Low donor cell numbers restricted donor-reactive repertoire measurement in a couple of subjects.

Sequencing used immunoSEQ multiplex PCR; TCRdb keeps in-frame clones, though not all of them. The data hold about 80,000 clones, with roughly 80% observed a single time. Comment on this clone: The target antigen is unknown.

CD3+CD4+ and CD3+CD8+ cells were FACS-sorted from thawed unstimulated PBMCs. Germline lookup yields CDR1 MNHEY and CDR2 SVGAGI. Germline trimming cut 8 bases from V and 2 bases from J; bases unmatched to any gene: 6. CDR3 length: 15 residues. The sequence derives from a human patient who received a liver transplant. Part of the T cell pool may stem from the graft donor. The rearrangement joins TRBV6-5 to TRBJ2-7; 13 bases are a match to TRBD2. Source: CD4+ T cells from blood, taken approximately 3.5 years after liver transplant. In DNA form, the CDR3 reads TGTGCCAGCGGCCGAGGGACTAGCGGGACCTACGAGCAGTACTTC. It encodes CASGRGTSGTYEQYF.